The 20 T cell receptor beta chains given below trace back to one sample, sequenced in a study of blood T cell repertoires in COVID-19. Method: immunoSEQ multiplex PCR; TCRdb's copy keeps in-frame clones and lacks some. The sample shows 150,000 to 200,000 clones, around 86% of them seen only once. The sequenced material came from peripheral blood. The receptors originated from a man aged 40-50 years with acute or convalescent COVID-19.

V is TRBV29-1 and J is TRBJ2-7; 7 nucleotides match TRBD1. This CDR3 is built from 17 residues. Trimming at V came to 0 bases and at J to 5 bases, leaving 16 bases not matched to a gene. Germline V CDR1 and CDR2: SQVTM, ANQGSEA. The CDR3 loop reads CSVEDQRQGRLKDEQYF. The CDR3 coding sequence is TGCAGCGTTGAAGATCAGAGACAGGGAAGGTTAAAAGACGAGCAGTACTTC.

CDR3 coding DNA: TGTGCCAGCAGCTTAATTGGCGGGGGGGCGGAGACCCAGTACTTC. Translating gives CASSLIGGGAETQYF. The J gene is TRBJ2-5, the V gene TRBV7-3; 9 positions agree with TRBD2. The CDR3 contains 15 residues. J was trimmed by 5 bases and V by 1 base; bases with no gene match: 5. From germline, CDR1 is SGHTA and CDR2 FQGTGA.

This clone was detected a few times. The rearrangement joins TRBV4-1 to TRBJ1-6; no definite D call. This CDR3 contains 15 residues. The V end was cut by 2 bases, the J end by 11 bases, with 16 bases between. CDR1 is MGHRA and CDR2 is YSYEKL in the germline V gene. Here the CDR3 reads CASSQTVGYMAPLHF. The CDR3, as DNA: TGCGCCAGCAGCCAAACGGTGGGCTATATGGCACCCCTCCACTTT.

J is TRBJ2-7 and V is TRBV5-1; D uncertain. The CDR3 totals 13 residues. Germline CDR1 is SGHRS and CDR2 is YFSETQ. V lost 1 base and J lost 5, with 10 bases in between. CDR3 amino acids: CASSLYGSHEQYF. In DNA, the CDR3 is TGCGCCAGCAGCTTGTACGGGTCCCACGAGCAGTACTTC.

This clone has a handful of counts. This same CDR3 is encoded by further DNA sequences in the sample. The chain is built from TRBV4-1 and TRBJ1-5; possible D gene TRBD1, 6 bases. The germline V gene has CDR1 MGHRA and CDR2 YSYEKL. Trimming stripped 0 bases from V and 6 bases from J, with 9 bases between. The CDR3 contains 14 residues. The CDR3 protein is CASSQDLGGQPQHF. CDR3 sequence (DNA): TGCGCCAGCAGCCAAGATTTAGGGGGTCAGCCCCAGCATTTT.

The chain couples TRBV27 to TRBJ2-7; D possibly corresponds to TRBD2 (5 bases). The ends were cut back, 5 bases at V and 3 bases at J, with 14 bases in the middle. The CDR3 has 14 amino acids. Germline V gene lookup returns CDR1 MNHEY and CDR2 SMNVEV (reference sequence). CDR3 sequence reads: CASSIRGSIYEQYF. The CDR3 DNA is TGTGCCAGCAGTATCCGGGGAAGTATCTACGAGCAGTACTTC.

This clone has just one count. CDR3 sequence (DNA): TGTGCCAGCAGGGCCGGGGGGCCCTACTACGAGCAGTACTTC. Translated, it gives CASRAGGPYYEQYF. V is TRBV27 and J is TRBJ2-7, with D possibly TRBD2 on 7 matching bases. V was cut by 6 bases and J by 3 bases, with 15 bases left in between. Germline assignment: CDR1 MNHEY and CDR2 SMNVEV (reference sequence). This CDR3 comprises 14 residues.

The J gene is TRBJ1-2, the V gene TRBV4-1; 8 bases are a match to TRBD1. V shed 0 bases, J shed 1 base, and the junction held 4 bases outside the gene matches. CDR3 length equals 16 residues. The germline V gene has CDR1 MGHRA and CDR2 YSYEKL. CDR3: CASSQEGRGLNYGYTF. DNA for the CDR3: TGCGCCAGCAGCCAAGAAGGCAGGGGGCTTAACTATGGCTACACCTTC.

The CDR3 region has the DNA TGTGCCAGCTCACCACGGGCAGGGGGCAATCAGCCCCAGCATTTT. It specifies CASSPRAGGNQPQHF. The chain links TRBV18 to TRBJ1-5; D may be TRBD1 (6 bases). V gave up 1 base and J gave up 2 bases, with 9 bases separating them. Germline assignment: CDR1 KGHSH and CDR2 LQKENI. CDR3 length equals 15 residues.

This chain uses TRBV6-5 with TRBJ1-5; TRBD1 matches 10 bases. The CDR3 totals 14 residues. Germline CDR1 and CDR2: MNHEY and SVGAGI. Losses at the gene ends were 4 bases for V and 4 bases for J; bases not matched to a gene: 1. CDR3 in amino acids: CASSWGQGNQPQHF. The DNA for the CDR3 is TGTGCCAGCAGTTGGGGACAGGGGAATCAGCCCCAGCATTTT.

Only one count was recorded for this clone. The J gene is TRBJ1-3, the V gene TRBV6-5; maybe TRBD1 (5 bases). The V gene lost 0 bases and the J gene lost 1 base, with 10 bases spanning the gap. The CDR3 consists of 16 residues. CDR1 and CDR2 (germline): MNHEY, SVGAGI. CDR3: CASSYSGGGSGNTIYF. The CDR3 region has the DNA TGTGCCAGCAGTTACTCGGGCGGGGGGTCTGGAAACACCATATATTTT.

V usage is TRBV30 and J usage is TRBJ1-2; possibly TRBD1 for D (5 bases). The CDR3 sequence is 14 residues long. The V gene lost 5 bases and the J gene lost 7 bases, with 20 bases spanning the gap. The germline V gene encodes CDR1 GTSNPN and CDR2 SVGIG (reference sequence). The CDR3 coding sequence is TGTGCCTGGCGGAATGGGGGGGGACGGCGTGGCTACACCTTC. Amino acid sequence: CAWRNGGGRRGYTF.

CDR3 in amino acids: CASRGQSGGNTIYF. DNA for the CDR3: TGTGCCAGCAGGGGACAGTCCGGTGGAAACACCATATATTTT. The chain combines TRBV6-5 with TRBJ1-3, with TRBD1 matching over 7 bases. Germline CDR1 is MNHEY and CDR2 is SVGAGI. This CDR3 region has 14 residues. Losses at the gene ends were 6 bases for V and 3 bases for J; bases not matched to a gene: 5.

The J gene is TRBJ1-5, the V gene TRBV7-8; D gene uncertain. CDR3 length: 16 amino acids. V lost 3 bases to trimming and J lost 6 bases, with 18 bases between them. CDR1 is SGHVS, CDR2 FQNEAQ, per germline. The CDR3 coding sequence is TGTGCCAGCAGCTTCTCCGGGCACGGGGAGGGTCAGCCCCAGCATTTT. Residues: CASSFSGHGEGQPQHF.

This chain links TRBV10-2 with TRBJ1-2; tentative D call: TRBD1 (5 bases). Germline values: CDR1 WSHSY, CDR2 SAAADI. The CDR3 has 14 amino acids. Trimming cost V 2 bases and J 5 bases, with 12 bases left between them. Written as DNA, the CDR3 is TGCGCCAGCAGTGAGGGGCTAGGGGTTTATGGCTACACCTTC. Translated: CASSEGLGVYGYTF.

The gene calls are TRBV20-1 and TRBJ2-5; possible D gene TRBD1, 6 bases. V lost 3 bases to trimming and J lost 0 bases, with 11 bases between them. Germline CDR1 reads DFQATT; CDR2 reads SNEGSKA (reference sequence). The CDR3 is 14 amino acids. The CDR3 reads CSASPGDNQETQYF. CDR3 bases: TGCAGTGCTAGTCCAGGGGACAACCAAGAGACCCAGTACTTC.

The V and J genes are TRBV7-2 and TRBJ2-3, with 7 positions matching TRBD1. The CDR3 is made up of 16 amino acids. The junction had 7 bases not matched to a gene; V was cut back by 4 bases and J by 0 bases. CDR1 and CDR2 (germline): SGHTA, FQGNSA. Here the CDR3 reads CASSSRPGQSTDTQYF. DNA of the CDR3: TGTGCCAGCAGCTCCCGACCGGGACAGAGCACAGATACGCAGTATTTT.

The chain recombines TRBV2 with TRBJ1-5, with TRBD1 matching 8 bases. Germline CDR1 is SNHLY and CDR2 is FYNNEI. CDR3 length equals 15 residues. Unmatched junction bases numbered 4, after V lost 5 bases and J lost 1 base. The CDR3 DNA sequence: TGTGCCAGCAGTCTCGACAGGGGCAGCAATCAGCCCCAGCATTTT. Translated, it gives CASSLDRGSNQPQHF.

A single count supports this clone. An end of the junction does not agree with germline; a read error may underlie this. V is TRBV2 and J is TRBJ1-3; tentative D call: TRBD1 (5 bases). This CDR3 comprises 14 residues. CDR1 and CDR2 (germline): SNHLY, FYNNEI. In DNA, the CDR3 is TGTGCCAGCGGTGAACAGACAGTTGGCAACACCATATATTTT. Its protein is CASGEQTVGNTIYF.

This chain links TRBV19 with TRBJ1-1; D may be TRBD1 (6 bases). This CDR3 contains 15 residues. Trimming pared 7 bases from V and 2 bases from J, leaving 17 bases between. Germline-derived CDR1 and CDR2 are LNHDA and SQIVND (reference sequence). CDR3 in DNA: TGTGCCAGTACACCAAGTACAGGGTTCAACACTGAAGCTTTCTTT. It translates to CASTPSTGFNTEAFF.